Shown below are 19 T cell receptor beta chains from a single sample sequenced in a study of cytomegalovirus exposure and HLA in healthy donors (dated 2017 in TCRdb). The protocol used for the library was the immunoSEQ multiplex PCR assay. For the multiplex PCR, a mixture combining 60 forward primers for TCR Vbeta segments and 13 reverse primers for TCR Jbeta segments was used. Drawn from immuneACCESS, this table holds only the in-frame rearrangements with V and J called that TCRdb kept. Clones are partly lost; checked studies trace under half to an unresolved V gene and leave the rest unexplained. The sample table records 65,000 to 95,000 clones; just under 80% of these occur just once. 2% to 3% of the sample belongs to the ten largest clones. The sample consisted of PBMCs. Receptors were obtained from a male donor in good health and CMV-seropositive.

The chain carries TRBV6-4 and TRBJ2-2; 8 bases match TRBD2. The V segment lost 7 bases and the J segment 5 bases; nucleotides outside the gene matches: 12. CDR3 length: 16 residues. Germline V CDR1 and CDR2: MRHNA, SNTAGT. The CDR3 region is CASTAGGRGVTGELFF. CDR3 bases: TGTGCCAGCACGGCGGGAGGCCGGGGGGTGACCGGGGAGCTGTTTTTT.

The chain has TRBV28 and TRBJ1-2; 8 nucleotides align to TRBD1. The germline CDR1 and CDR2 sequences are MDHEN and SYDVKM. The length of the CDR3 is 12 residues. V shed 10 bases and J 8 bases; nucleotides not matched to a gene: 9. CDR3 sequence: CANSDRAGGYTF. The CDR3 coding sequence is TGTGCCAACTCGGACAGGGCTGGCGGCTACACCTTC.

The chain's CDR3 is CASSQGQGATGYTF. DNA of the CDR3: TGTGCCAGCAGTCAGGGACAGGGGGCTACTGGCTACACCTTC. The chain combines TRBV6-5 with TRBJ1-2; the match to TRBD1 covers 12 bases. The CDR3 contains 14 residues. Germline CDR1 is MNHEY and CDR2 is SVGAGI. V lost 5 bases, J lost 7 bases, and 5 bases stayed unmatched.

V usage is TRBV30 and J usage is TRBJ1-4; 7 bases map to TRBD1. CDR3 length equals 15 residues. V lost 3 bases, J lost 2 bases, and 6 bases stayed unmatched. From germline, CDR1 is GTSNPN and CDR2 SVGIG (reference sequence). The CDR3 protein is CAWSAGTATNEKLFF. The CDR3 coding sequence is TGTGCCTGGAGCGCCGGGACAGCTACTAATGAAAAACTGTTTTTT.

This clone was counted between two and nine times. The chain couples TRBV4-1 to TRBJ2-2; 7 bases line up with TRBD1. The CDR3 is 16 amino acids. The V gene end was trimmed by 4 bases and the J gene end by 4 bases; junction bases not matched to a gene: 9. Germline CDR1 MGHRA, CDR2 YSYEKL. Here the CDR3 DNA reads TGCGCCAGCAGCCCGACAGGGCCTGGGGGCACCGGGGAGCTGTTTTTT. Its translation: CASSPTGPGGTGELFF.

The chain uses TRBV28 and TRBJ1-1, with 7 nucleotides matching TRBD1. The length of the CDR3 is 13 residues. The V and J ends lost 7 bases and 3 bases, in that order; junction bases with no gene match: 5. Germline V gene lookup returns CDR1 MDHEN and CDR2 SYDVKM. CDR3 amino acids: CASTGTVDTEAFF. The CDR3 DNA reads TGTGCCAGCACCGGGACAGTTGACACTGAAGCTTTCTTT.

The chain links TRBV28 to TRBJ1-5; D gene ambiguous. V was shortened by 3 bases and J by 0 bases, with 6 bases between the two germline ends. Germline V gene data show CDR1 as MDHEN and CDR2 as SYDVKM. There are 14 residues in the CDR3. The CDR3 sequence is CASSLSGSNQPQHF. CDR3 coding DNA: TGTGCCAGCAGTTTGTCGGGTAGCAATCAGCCCCAGCATTTT. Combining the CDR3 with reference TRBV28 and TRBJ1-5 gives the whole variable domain DVKVTQSSRYLVKRTGEKVFLECVQDMDHENMFWYRQDPGLGLRLIYFSYDVKMKEKGDIPEGYSVSREKKERFSLILESASTNQTSMYLCASSLSGSNQPQHFGDGTRLSIL.

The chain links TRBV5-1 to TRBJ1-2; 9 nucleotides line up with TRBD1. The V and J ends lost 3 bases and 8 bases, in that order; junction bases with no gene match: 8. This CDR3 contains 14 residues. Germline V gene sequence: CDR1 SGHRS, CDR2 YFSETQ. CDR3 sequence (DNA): TGCGCCAGCAGCTACTCGGGACAGGGTGGCGGCTACACCTTC. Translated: CASSYSGQGGGYTF. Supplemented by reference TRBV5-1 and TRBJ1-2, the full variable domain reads KAGVTQTPRYLIKTRGQQVTLSCSPISGHRSVSWYQQTPGQGLQFLFEYFSETQRNKGNFPGRFSGRQFSNSRSEMNVSTLELGDSALYLCASSYSGQGGGYTFGSGTRLTVV.

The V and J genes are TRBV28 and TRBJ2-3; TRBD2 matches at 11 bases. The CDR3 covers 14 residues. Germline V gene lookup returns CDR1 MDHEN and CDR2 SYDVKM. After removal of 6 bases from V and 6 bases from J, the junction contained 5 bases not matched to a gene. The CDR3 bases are TGTGCCAGCAGCAGACTAGCGGGAAGGGATACGCAGTATTTT. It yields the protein CASSRLAGRDTQYF.

CDR3 DNA sequence: TGTGCCAGCAGTTACGTGGGGCGGGGCACCGGGGAGCTGTTTTTT. As protein: CASSYVGRGTGELFF. This chain uses TRBV6-5 with TRBJ2-2; a possible D gene is TRBD2 (6 bases). Trimming took 2 bases from V and 4 from J, leaving 11 bases between them. Germline V lookup: CDR1 MNHEY, CDR2 SVGAGI. The CDR3 sequence is 15 residues long.

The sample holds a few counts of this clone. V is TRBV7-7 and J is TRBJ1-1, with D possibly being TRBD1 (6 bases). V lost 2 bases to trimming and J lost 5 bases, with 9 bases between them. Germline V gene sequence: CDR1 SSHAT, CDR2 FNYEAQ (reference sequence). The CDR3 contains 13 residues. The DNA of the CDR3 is TGTGCCAGCAGCTTAAACAGGGATACTGAAGCTTTCTTT. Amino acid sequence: CASSLNRDTEAFF.

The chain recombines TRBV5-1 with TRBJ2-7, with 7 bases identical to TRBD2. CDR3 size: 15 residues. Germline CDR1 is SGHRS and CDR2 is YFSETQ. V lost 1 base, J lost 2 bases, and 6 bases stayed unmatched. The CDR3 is CASSLRSSGPYEQYF. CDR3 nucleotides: TGCGCCAGCAGCTTGAGGTCTAGCGGACCCTACGAGCAGTACTTC.

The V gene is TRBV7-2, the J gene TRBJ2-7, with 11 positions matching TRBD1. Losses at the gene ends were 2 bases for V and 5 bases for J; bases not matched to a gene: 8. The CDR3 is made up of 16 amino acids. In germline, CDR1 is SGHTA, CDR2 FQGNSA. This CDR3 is CASSLISGQGANEQYF. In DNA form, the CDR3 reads TGTGCCAGCAGCTTAATTTCCGGACAGGGGGCTAACGAGCAGTACTTC.

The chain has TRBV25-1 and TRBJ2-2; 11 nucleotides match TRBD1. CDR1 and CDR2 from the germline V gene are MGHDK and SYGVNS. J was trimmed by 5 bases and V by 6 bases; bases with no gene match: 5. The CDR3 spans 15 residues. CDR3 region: CASSPGQGVTGELFF. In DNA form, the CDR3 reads TGTGCCAGCAGCCCGGGACAGGGGGTTACCGGGGAGCTGTTTTTT.

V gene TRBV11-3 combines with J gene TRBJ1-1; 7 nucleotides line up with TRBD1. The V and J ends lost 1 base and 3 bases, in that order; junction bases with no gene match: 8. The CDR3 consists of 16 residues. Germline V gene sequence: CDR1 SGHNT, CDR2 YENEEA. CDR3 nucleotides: TGTGCCAGCAGCTTAGCCCCTGACAGGGCGGACACTGAAGCTTTCTTT. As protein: CASSLAPDRADTEAFF.

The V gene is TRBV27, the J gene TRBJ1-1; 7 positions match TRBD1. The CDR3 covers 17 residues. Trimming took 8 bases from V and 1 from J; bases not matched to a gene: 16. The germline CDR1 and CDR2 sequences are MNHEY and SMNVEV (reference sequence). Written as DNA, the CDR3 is TGTGCCAGCGGTCCTACAAAGGTGGCAGGGGGGAACACTGAAGCTTTCTTT. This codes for CASGPTKVAGGNTEAFF.

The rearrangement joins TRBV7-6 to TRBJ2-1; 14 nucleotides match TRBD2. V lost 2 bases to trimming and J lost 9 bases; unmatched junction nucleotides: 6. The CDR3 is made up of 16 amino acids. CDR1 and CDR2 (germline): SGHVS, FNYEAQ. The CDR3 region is CASSLRLAGGPGEQFF. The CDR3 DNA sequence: TGTGCCAGCAGCTTAAGACTAGCGGGAGGGCCAGGTGAGCAGTTCTTC.

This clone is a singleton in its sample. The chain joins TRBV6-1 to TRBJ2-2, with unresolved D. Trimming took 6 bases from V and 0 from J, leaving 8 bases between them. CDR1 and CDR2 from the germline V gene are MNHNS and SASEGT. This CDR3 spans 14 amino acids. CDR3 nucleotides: TGTGCCAGCAGAATGTCCGCGAACACCGGGGAGCTGTTTTTT. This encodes CASRMSANTGELFF.

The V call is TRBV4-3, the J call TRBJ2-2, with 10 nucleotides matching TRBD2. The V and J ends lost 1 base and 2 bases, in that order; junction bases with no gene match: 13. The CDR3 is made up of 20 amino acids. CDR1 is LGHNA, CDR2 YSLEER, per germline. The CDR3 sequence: CASSQVFGLAGAGNTGELFF. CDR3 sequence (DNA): TGCGCCAGCAGCCAAGTGTTCGGGCTAGCGGGAGCGGGTAACACCGGGGAGCTGTTTTTT.